Presented here are 30 T cell receptor beta chains from one specimen sequenced in a study of CD4 T cells in relation to SARS-CoV-2 and coronaviruses. Which antigens these TCRs recognize remains unknown. Before the COVID-19 pandemic, during about 2011-2019, CD4+ T cells were taken from unexposed donors. CD4+ T cells were isolated from the cells after around 10 days of culture. Generated by immunoSEQ multiplex PCR, the TCRdb table keeps only in-frame clones and is missing some. This repertoire shows some 30,000 clones, roughly 80% found once; its top ten account for about 20%. The source material was CD4+ T cells from PBMCs, cultured in vitro. The receptor set was obtained from a human donor in good health.

The chain has TRBV6-7 and TRBJ1-1; no clear D. TRBV6-7 is recorded as an ORF, its role being uncertain. The germline V and J ends were trimmed by 0 bases and 1 base, with 12 bases remaining between them. The CDR3 has 16 amino acids. This CDR3 reads CASSYSDPHKNTEAFF. DNA for the CDR3: TGTGCCAGCAGTTACTCGGACCCCCACAAGAACACTGAAGCTTTCTTT.

V usage is TRBV30 and J usage is TRBJ2-5; D possibly corresponds to TRBD1 (7 bases). CDR3 length: 15 residues. Germline V gene lookup returns CDR1 GTSNPN and CDR2 SVGIG (reference sequence). V was pared by 4 bases and J by 5 bases, with 20 bases between. The CDR3 loop reads CAWIPPTGRTETQYF. The CDR3 coding sequence is TGTGCCTGGATCCCACCGACAGGGAGGACGGAGACCCAGTACTTC. The full variable domain, completed using reference TRBV30 and TRBJ2-5, is SQTIHQWPATLVQPVGSPLSLECTVEGTSNPNLYWYRQAAGRGLQLLFYSVGIGQISSEVPQNLSASRPQDRQFILSSKKLLLSDSGFYLCAWIPPTGRTETQYFGPGTRLLVL.

The rearrangement uses TRBV25-1 and TRBJ2-7; D call uncertain. V was trimmed by 3 bases and J by 4 bases, leaving 4 bases between them. The CDR3 spans 11 residues. Germline loops: CDR1 MGHDK, CDR2 SYGVNS. The CDR3 region has the DNA TGTGCCAGCAGTGATTTTTACGAGCAGTACTTC. Protein sequence: CASSDFYEQYF.

This clone was seen a single time. The rearrangement links TRBV5-1 to TRBJ2-7; D assignment may be TRBD1 or TRBD2 (5 bases each). The CDR3 runs 15 residues. V was pared by 0 bases and J by 5 bases, with 15 bases between. Germline V gives CDR1 SGHRS, CDR2 YFSETQ. CDR3 DNA sequence: TGCGCCAGCAGCTTGGGATCGGGGCTGATCAACGAGCAGTACTTC. As protein: CASSLGSGLINEQYF.

The chain carries TRBV5-1 and TRBJ2-3; unclear D gene. CDR3 size: 16 residues. Trimming stripped 4 bases from V and 1 base from J, with 16 bases between. Germline values: CDR1 SGHRS, CDR2 YFSETQ. CDR3 bases: TGCGCCAGCAGCGTTCGCCCCTCTACCGGCACAGATACGCAGTATTTT. This encodes CASSVRPSTGTDTQYF.

The rearrangement links TRBV3-1 (or the pseudogene TRBV3-2) to TRBJ2-7; TRBD2 matches 10 bases. The CDR3 sequence is 14 residues long. Germline assignment: CDR1 LGHDT and CDR2 YNNKEL (reference sequence). The ends lost 5 bases at V and 7 bases at J; junction bases unmatched: 8. The CDR3 loop is CASSSSGGAEEQYF. In DNA, the CDR3 is TGTGCCAGCAGCTCCAGCGGGGGGGCGGAAGAGCAGTACTTC.

The CDR3 spells CASSLAPARTSPVEQFF. CDR3 DNA sequence: TGTGCCAGCAGCTTAGCGCCCGCGAGGACGTCCCCCGTTGAGCAGTTCTTC. The chain links TRBV7-6 to TRBJ2-1; D not certain. Germline V gene sequence: CDR1 SGHVS, CDR2 FNYEAQ. The CDR3 loop spans 17 amino acids. V was shortened by 0 bases and J by 9 bases, with 21 bases between the two germline ends.

The chain joins TRBV4-3 to TRBJ1-1; weak D call: TRBD1 (5 bases). In germline, CDR1 is LGHNA, CDR2 YSLEER. The V and J ends lost 0 bases and 5 bases respectively, with 13 bases between them. This CDR3 has 15 residues. The CDR3 nucleotides read TGCGCCAGCAGCCAAGAGGGGGGGTCGAAGACTGAAGCTTTCTTT. Translating it yields CASSQEGGSKTEAFF.

The CDR3 nucleotides are TGTGCCAGCAGCCCCGCAAAGGGGGGGGCTGGGGGCTACACCTTC. Its protein product is CASSPAKGGAGGYTF. This chain connects TRBV14 to TRBJ1-2; weak D call: TRBD1 (6 bases). V lost 4 bases, J lost 8 bases, and 20 bases lay in between. Germline V gene lookup returns CDR1 SGHDN and CDR2 FVKESK. The CDR3 runs to 15 residues. The whole variable domain, remainder taken from reference TRBV14 and TRBJ1-2, is EAGVTQFPSHSVIEKGQTVTLRCDPISGHDNLYWYRRVMGKEIKFLLHFVKESKQDESGMPNNRFLAERTGGTYSTLKVQPAELEDSGVYFCASSPAKGGAGGYTFGSGTRLTVV.

The chain joins TRBV11-2 to TRBJ1-6; the D is unclear. Trimming removed 1 base from V and 3 bases from J, with 10 bases in between. This CDR3 comprises 16 residues. Germline CDR1 reads SGHAT; CDR2 reads FQNNGV. CDR3 nucleotide sequence: TGTGCCAGCAGCTTAGGTGTTCTCGGCTATAATTCACCCCTCCACTTT. It encodes CASSLGVLGYNSPLHF.

This clone has a handful of counts. The rearrangement uses TRBV7-2 and TRBJ2-2, with D perhaps being TRBD1 or TRBD2 (5 bases each). The CDR3 extends over 13 amino acids. Germline V gene lookup returns CDR1 SGHTA and CDR2 FQGNSA. V shed 6 bases and J shed 10 bases, with 15 bases lying between them. This chain's CDR3 is CASRDPGRQELFF. The DNA of the CDR3 is TGTGCCAGCAGAGACCCGGGACGACAGGAGCTGTTTTTT.

The CDR3 DNA follows: TGTGCCAGCAGCTCGGGACTAGCTGGCGATACGCAGTATTTT. As protein: CASSSGLAGDTQYF. The chain has TRBV7-3 and TRBJ2-3; 9 bases line up with TRBD2. Germline lookup yields CDR1 SGHTA and CDR2 FQGTGA. The length of the CDR3 is 14 residues. The J segment lost 6 bases and the V segment lost 4 bases, leaving 5 bases of the junction unmatched. The full variable domain, in which reference TRBV7-3 and TRBJ2-3 provide the parts outside the CDR3, is GAGVSQTPSNKVTEKGKYVELRCDPISGHTALYWYRQSLGQGPEFLIYFQGTGAADDSGLPNDRFFAVRPEGSVSTLKIQRTERGDSAVYLCASSSGLAGDTQYFGPGTRLTVL.

The CDR3 sequence is CASSLVRDRDEAFF. Written as DNA, the CDR3 is TGTGCCAGCAGCTTGGTGAGGGACAGGGACGAAGCTTTCTTT. V gene TRBV5-8 combines with J gene TRBJ1-1, with 9 bases fitting TRBD1. Germline CDR1 SGHTS, CDR2 YDEGEE. The CDR3 totals 14 residues. Trimming took 0 bases from V and 8 from J; bases not matched to a gene: 5.

By frequency in the sample, this clone is large. The CDR3 is CASSPNGQGMEGYTF. CDR3 nucleotides: TGTGCCAGCTCACCAAACGGACAGGGGATGGAGGGCTACACCTTC. This rearrangement joins TRBV18 to TRBJ1-2; 9 positions match TRBD1. V lost 2 bases to trimming and J lost 8 bases; unmatched junction nucleotides: 9. The CDR3 spans 15 residues. Germline values: CDR1 KGHSH, CDR2 LQKENI.

The V and J genes are TRBV11-2 and TRBJ2-5, with D unclear. The CDR3 is 14 amino acids. Germline V lookup: CDR1 SGHAT, CDR2 FQNNGV. V lost 4 bases to trimming and J lost 2 bases, with 11 bases between them. CDR3 DNA: TGTGCCAGCAGCTCCACAGCCTTACAAGAGACCCAGTACTTC. Its translation is CASSSTALQETQYF.

This chain links TRBV28 with TRBJ2-7; 8 bases align to TRBD2. CDR1 and CDR2 from the germline V gene are MDHEN and SYDVKM. The CDR3 totals 17 residues. J gave up 0 bases and V 5 bases, and 12 bases lay outside the gene matches. The CDR3 loop reads CASSPSWAGGHSYEQYF. Written as DNA, the CDR3 is TGTGCCAGCAGTCCCTCTTGGGCGGGAGGCCACTCCTACGAGCAGTACTTC.

The DNA for the CDR3 is TGTGCCAGCAGTTTATCCGATAATTCACCCCTCCACTTT. It translates to CASSLSDNSPLHF. V and J are TRBV12-3 or TRBV12-4 and TRBJ1-6, with unresolved D. The CDR3 has 13 amino acids. V lost 2 bases, J lost 5 bases, and 4 bases lay in between.

This chain joins TRBV7-2 and TRBJ2-5; D not certain. This CDR3 is 15 amino acids long. V was clipped by 5 bases and J by 0 bases, with 13 bases between them. Germline V gene sequence: CDR1 SGHTA, CDR2 FQGNSA. The CDR3 loop reads CASSLDGWYQETQYF. The CDR3 DNA is TGTGCCAGCAGCCTCGACGGATGGTACCAAGAGACCCAGTACTTC.

The gene calls are TRBV11-2 and TRBJ1-4; TRBD1 matches 7 bases. Germline V gene lookup returns CDR1 SGHAT and CDR2 FQNNGV. The V segment lost 5 bases and the J segment 5 bases; nucleotides outside the gene matches: 8. CDR3 length equals 15 residues. CDR3 in amino acids: CASSLRQGRNEKLFF. The DNA for the CDR3 is TGTGCCAGCAGCCTAAGACAGGGCCGGAATGAAAAACTGTTTTTT.

V is TRBV27 and J is TRBJ2-3, with unresolved D. Germline V gives CDR1 MNHEY, CDR2 SMNVEV (reference sequence). This CDR3 is built from 13 residues. Between the trimmed V and J ends, which lost 8 bases and 2 bases, there was a span of 11 bases. The CDR3 DNA sequence: TGTGCCAGCGGAAATCCATTCACAGATACGCAGTATTTT. It specifies CASGNPFTDTQYF.

J is TRBJ2-1 and V is TRBV5-1, with 12 bases that match TRBD1. CDR3 length: 17 amino acids. The V gene's germline CDR1 is SGHRS and CDR2 YFSETQ. With 5 bases clipped from V and 3 bases from J, the junction kept 9 bases outside the gene matches. The CDR3 protein is CASRRDRGRDLYNEQFF. CDR3 coding DNA: TGCGCCAGCAGAAGGGACAGGGGGCGGGACCTCTACAATGAGCAGTTCTTC.

The J gene is TRBJ2-2, the V gene TRBV5-4; D tentatively reads TRBD1 or TRBD2 (5 bases each). Germline V CDR1 and CDR2: SGHNT, YYREEE (reference sequence). The CDR3 loop spans 15 amino acids. V dropped 7 bases and J dropped 5 bases, with 18 bases sitting between them. CDR3 DNA sequence: TGTGCCAGCTCCCTGCGTGGGGGTGGGACCGGGGAGCTGTTTTTT. This codes for CASSLRGGGTGELFF.

The CDR3 bases are TGTGCCAGCAGCGTAGGGGTAGCGGAACATCAAGAGACCCAGTACTTC. Translated: CASSVGVAEHQETQYF. The chain links TRBV9 to TRBJ2-5; weak D call: TRBD2 (6 bases). This CDR3 spans 16 amino acids. Trimming removed 0 bases from V and 2 bases from J, with 14 bases in between. Germline V CDR1 and CDR2: SGDLS, YYNGEE.

The gene calls are TRBV3-1 (or the pseudogene TRBV3-2) and TRBJ2-2, with D uncertain. Germline values: CDR1 LGHDT, CDR2 YNNKEL (reference sequence). V was trimmed by 0 bases and J by 7 bases, leaving 3 bases between them. This CDR3 comprises 12 residues. DNA for the CDR3: TGTGCCAGCAGCCAAGAGATCGGGGAGCTGTTTTTT. Its protein product is CASSQEIGELFF.

V is TRBV7-2 and J is TRBJ1-3; 8 positions match TRBD1. J lost 0 bases, V lost 1 base, and 5 bases had no gene match. The CDR3 loop spans 17 amino acids. CDR1 is SGHTA and CDR2 is FQGNSA in the germline V gene. CDR3 in DNA: TGTGCCAGCAGCTTAGTATCAGGGGGCTTCTCTGGAAACACCATATATTTT. Its translation: CASSLVSGGFSGNTIYF. The variable domain in full, completed from reference TRBV7-2 and TRBJ1-3, reads GAGVSQSPSNKVTEKGKDVELRCDPISGHTALYWYRQSLGQGLEFLIYFQGNSAPDKSGLPSDRFSAERTGGSVSTLTIQRTQQEDSAVYLCASSLVSGGFSGNTIYFGEGSWLTVV.

This clone has a handful of counts. V gene TRBV19 combines with J gene TRBJ1-2; possible D gene TRBD1, 5 bases. The germline V gene encodes CDR1 LNHDA and CDR2 SQIVND (reference sequence). This CDR3 comprises 14 residues. Trimming cost V 3 bases and J 7 bases, with 15 bases left between them. The CDR3 region is CASSIAGTQGGYTF. In nucleotides, the CDR3 is TGTGCCAGTAGTATTGCCGGGACTCAGGGTGGCTACACCTTC. Full variable domain (remainder filled in from reference TRBV19 and TRBJ1-2): DGGITQSPKYLFRKEGQNVTLSCEQNLNHDAMYWYRQDPGQGLRLIYYSQIVNDFQKGDIAEGYSVSREKKESFPLTVTSAQKNPTAFYLCASSIAGTQGGYTFGSGTRLTVV.

J is TRBJ2-6 and V is TRBV19; maybe TRBD1 (6 bases). There are 14 residues in the CDR3. The V end was cut by 7 bases, the J end by 2 bases, with 9 bases between. Per the germline V gene, CDR1 is LNHDA and CDR2 is SQIVND (reference sequence). Here the CDR3 DNA reads TGTGCCAGTACCCCAGGGGCTGGGGCCAACGTCCTGACTTTC. Translation gives CASTPGAGANVLTF.

V and J are TRBV7-9 and TRBJ1-2, with 7 bases identical to TRBD1. Germline CDR1 reads SEHNR; CDR2 reads FQNEAQ (reference sequence). V was clipped by 3 bases and J by 6 bases; unmatched bases: 7. This CDR3 is built from 14 residues. The CDR3 sequence: CASSFTTGADGYTF. DNA for the CDR3: TGTGCCAGCAGCTTCACAACAGGGGCTGATGGCTACACCTTC.

This sequence joins TRBV7-2 and TRBJ1-5, with D possibly matching TRBD1 (6 bases). Germline CDR1 and CDR2: SGHTA and FQGNSA. V was clipped by 4 bases and J by 7 bases, with 11 bases between them. The CDR3 length is 13 residues. CDR3 sequence reads: CASSSQGRQPQHF. The CDR3 bases are TGTGCCAGCAGCTCACAGGGTCGCCAGCCCCAGCATTTT. The complete variable domain, with remaining parts taken from reference TRBV7-2 and TRBJ1-5, reads GAGVSQSPSNKVTEKGKDVELRCDPISGHTALYWYRQSLGQGLEFLIYFQGNSAPDKSGLPSDRFSAERTGGSVSTLTIQRTQQEDSAVYLCASSSQGRQPQHFGDGTRLSIL.

V gene TRBV2 combines with J gene TRBJ2-2, with unresolved D. In germline, CDR1 is SNHLY, CDR2 FYNNEI. The CDR3 is 14 amino acids. V gave up 5 bases and J gave up 8 bases, with 15 bases separating them. The CDR3 DNA sequence: TGTGCCAGCAGTCCTCGCCTGCTGGGGGGGGAGCTGTTTTTT. Its translation is CASSPRLLGGELFF.